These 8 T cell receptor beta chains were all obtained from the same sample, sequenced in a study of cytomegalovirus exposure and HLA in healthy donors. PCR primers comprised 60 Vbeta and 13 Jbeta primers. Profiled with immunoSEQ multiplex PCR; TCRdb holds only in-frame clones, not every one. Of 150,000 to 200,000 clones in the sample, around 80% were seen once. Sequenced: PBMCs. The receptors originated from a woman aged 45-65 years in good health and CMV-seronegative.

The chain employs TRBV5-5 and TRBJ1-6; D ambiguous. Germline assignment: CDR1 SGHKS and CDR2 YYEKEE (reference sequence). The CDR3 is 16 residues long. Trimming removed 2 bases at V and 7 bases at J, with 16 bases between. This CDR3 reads CASSFKVDGGNSPLHF. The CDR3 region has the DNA TGTGCCAGCAGCTTTAAGGTGGACGGAGGGAATTCACCCCTCCACTTT.

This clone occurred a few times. Written as DNA, the CDR3 is TGCGCCAGCAGCCAAGGGAGAACTCAGGGATACGAGCAGTACTTC. Translation gives CASSQGRTQGYEQYF. The rearrangement joins TRBV4-3 to TRBJ2-7, with D perhaps TRBD1 (5 bases). The germline gives CDR1 LGHNA, CDR2 YSLEER. V was cut by 1 base and J by 4 bases, with 14 bases left in between. CDR3 length: 15 residues.

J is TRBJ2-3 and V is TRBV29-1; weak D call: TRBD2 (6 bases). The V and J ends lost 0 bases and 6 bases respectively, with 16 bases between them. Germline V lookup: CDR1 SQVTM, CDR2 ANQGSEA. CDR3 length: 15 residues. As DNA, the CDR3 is TGCAGCGTTGAAGATGGGATCGGGGGTCGCGATACGCAGTATTTT. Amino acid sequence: CSVEDGIGGRDTQYF.

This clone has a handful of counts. The CDR3 DNA reads as TGTGCCAGTAGTATGGGGCAGGGTTGGACCGGGGAGCTGTTTTTT. Its translation: CASSMGQGWTGELFF. The V and J genes are TRBV19 and TRBJ2-2; D is perhaps TRBD1 (5 bases). The V and J ends lost 3 bases and 5 bases respectively, with 13 bases between them. This CDR3 spans 15 amino acids. CDR1 and CDR2 from the germline V gene are LNHDA and SQIVND (reference sequence).

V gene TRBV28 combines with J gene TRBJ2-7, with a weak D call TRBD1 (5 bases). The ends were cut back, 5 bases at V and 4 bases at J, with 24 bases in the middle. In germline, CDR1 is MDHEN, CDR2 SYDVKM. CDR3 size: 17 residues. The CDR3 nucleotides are TGTGCCAGCAGTCTAATTCGGACACCGCTCACCGCATACGAGCAGTACTTC. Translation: CASSLIRTPLTAYEQYF.

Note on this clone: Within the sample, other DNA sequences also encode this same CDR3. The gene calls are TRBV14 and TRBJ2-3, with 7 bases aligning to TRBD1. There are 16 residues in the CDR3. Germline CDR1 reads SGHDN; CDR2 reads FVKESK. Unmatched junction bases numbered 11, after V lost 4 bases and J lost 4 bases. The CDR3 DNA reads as TGTGCCAGCAGCCGAATGACAGGGATGGGGGCAGATACGCAGTATTTT. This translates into CASSRMTGMGADTQYF.

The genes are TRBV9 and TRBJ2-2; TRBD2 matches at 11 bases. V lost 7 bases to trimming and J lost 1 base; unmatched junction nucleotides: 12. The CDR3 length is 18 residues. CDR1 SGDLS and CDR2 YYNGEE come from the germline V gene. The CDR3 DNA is TGTGCCAGCTCACTGGGGACTAGCGGACTAAGGAACACCGGGGAGCTGTTTTTT. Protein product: CASSLGTSGLRNTGELFF. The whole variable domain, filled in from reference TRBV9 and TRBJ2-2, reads DSGVTQTPKHLITATGQRVTLRCSPRSGDLSVYWYQQSLDQGLQFLIQYYNGEERAKGNILERFSAQQFPDLHSELNLSSLELGDSALYFCASSLGTSGLRNTGELFFGEGSRLTVL.

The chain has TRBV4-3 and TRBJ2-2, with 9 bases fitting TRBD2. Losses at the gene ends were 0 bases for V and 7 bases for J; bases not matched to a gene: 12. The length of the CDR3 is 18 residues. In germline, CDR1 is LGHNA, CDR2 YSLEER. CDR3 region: CASSQDESGRILGGELFF. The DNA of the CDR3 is TGCGCCAGCAGCCAAGATGAGAGCGGGAGGATCCTTGGCGGGGAGCTGTTTTTT.